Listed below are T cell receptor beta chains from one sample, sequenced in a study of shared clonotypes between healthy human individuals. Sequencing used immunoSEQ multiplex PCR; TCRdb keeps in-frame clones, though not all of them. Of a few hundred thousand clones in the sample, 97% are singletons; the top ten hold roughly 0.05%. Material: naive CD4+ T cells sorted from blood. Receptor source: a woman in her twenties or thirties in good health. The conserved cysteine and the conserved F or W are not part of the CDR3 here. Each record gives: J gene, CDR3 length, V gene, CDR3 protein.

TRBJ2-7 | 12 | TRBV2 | ASSHTFLNYEQY
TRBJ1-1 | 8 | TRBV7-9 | ASYKERAF
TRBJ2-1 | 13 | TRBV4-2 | ASSQNTGGYNEQF
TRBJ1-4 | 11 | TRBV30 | AWTGPGGEKLF
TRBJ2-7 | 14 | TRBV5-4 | ASSPNARGISYEQY
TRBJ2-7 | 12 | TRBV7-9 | ASSRGVNNYEQY
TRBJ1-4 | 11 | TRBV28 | AITYRAGEKLF
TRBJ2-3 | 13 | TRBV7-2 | ASSHGTGRVDTQY
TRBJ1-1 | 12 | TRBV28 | ASSFTGRNTEAF
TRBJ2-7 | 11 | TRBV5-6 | ASSLVTDYEQY
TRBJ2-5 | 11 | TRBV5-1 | ASSPQGWETQY
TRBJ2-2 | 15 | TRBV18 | ASHHLKLARNTGELF
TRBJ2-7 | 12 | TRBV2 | ASLPRSPSYEQY
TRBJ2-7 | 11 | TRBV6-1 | ASRRTGSNEQY
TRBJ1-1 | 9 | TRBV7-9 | ASSFRAEAF
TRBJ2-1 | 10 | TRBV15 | ATSRDSYEQF
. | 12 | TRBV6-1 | ASSELYRGREQY
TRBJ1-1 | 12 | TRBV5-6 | ASSLGLENTEAF